The 15 T cell receptor beta chains in this list originate from one sample, sequenced in a study of radiation and T cells in renal cell carcinoma. TCRdb's table, derived via immunoSEQ multiplex PCR, lists solely in-frame clones and lacks some. The sample holds 100,000 to 150,000 clones; 81% are singletons and the top ten take roughly 5%. Stated time point: blood 2 weeks post-SBRT. The sample's treatment: 15 Gy SBRT to primary tumor, nephrectomy 4 weeks later. Specimen: blood, collected from a patient whose treatment included radiotherapy and nephrectomy. Receptors originate from a man in his forties or fifties with renal cell carcinoma.

This clone came up many times. CDR3 in DNA: TGTGCCAGCAGAAAAGGGGACCTTAACTATGGCTACACCTTC. Translating gives CASRKGDLNYGYTF. The gene calls are TRBV6-6 and TRBJ1-2; D perhaps matches TRBD1 (5 bases). CDR1 and CDR2 from the germline V gene are MNHNY and SVGAGI (reference sequence). This CDR3 is 14 amino acids long. Trimming left V 6 bases short and J 1 base short, with 12 bases between.

DNA of the CDR3: TGTGCCAGCAGCGTAGGGGCAGCGGGGGGGCAAGAGACCCAGTACTTC. Residues: CASSVGAAGGQETQYF. The gene calls are TRBV9 and TRBJ2-5; TRBD2 aligns across 10 bases. Germline V gene lookup returns CDR1 SGDLS and CDR2 YYNGEE. Unmatched junction bases numbered 4, after V lost 0 bases and J lost 2 bases. The CDR3 is made up of 16 amino acids.

The chain employs TRBV6-6 and TRBJ1-2; D gene unclear. Germline lookup yields CDR1 MNHNY and CDR2 SVGAGI (reference sequence). V was cut by 3 bases and J by 4 bases, with 15 bases left in between. The CDR3 length is 15 residues. The CDR3 sequence is CASSYPDQAAYGYTF. In nucleotides, the CDR3 is TGTGCCAGCAGTTATCCGGACCAGGCGGCCTATGGCTACACCTTC.

This clone was seen only a few times. The CDR3 region is CAWSVQGGTQYF. As DNA, the CDR3 is TGTGCCTGGAGTGTTCAGGGGGGTACGCAGTATTTT. The V and J genes are TRBV30 and TRBJ2-3; TRBD1 is a possible D gene (7 bases). This CDR3 is built from 12 residues. The germline V gene has CDR1 GTSNPN and CDR2 SVGIG (reference sequence). Trimming left V 0 bases short and J 8 bases short, with 9 bases between.

V and J are TRBV2 and TRBJ2-5; 7 bases line up with TRBD1. V lost 5 bases to trimming and J lost 4 bases; unmatched junction nucleotides: 4. Looked up from germline, CDR1 is SNHLY and CDR2 is FYNNEI. The CDR3 loop spans 13 amino acids. The CDR3 bases are TGTGCCAGCAGTCAGGGGGTAACAGAGACCCAGTACTTC. Protein sequence: CASSQGVTETQYF. Complete variable domain (other parts from reference TRBV2 and TRBJ2-5): EPEVTQTPSHQVTQMGQEVILRCVPISNHLYFYWYRQILGQKVEFLVSFYNNEISEKSEIFDDQFSVERPDGSNFTLKIRSTKLEDSAMYFCASSQGVTETQYFGPGTRLLVL.

The CDR3 DNA is TGCAGCGCCCGGGACAGACCGCGGTACCAAGAGACCCAGTACTTC. Protein product: CSARDRPRYQETQYF. The V gene is TRBV29-1, the J gene TRBJ2-5, with 7 bases lining up with TRBD1. V was pared by 7 bases and J by 0 bases, with 11 bases of the junction left unmatched. The CDR3 has 15 amino acids. Germline V CDR1 and CDR2: SQVTM, ANQGSEA.

The CDR3 region is CAWRREWEETQYF. Here the CDR3 DNA reads TGTGCCTGGAGACGGGAGTGGGAAGAGACCCAGTACTTC. This chain connects TRBV30 to TRBJ2-5; the D gene is possibly TRBD2 (6 bases). This CDR3 has 13 residues. In germline, CDR1 is GTSNPN, CDR2 SVGIG (reference sequence). The V end was cut by 3 bases, the J end by 3 bases, with 11 bases between.

This clone was recorded only once. The chain joins TRBV9 to TRBJ2-1; no reliable D call. This CDR3 contains 17 residues. Trimming stripped 3 bases from V and 2 bases from J, with 18 bases between. CDR1 SGDLS and CDR2 YYNGEE come from the germline V gene. The CDR3 DNA reads as TGTGCCAGCAGCGAAAGAAGGACCCTGGTAGCCTACAATGAGCAGTTCTTC. This encodes CASSERRTLVAYNEQFF.

This clone was seen more than once but under ten times. The rearrangement uses TRBV10-1 and TRBJ2-7; possibly TRBD2 for D (6 bases). The CDR3 is made up of 14 amino acids. With 6 bases removed from V and 2 bases from J, the gap between germline ends came to 14 bases. Germline assignment: CDR1 WNHNN and CDR2 SYGVQD (reference sequence). CDR3 DNA: TGCGCCAGCAGCTACCGGGACTTAGCCTACGAGCAGTACTTC. It specifies CASSYRDLAYEQYF.

This sequence joins TRBV28 and TRBJ1-5; no definite D call. The CDR3 loop spans 15 amino acids. V was trimmed by 6 bases and J by 4 bases, leaving 16 bases between them. Germline CDR1 MDHEN, CDR2 SYDVKM. CDR3 residues: CASSHARRGNQPQHF. CDR3 nucleotide sequence: TGTGCCAGCAGCCACGCACGGCGGGGAAATCAGCCCCAGCATTTT. Complete variable domain (other parts from reference TRBV28 and TRBJ1-5): DVKVTQSSRYLVKRTGEKVFLECVQDMDHENMFWYRQDPGLGLRLIYFSYDVKMKEKGDIPEGYSVSREKKERFSLILESASTNQTSMYLCASSHARRGNQPQHFGDGTRLSIL.

The V and J genes are TRBV4-1 and TRBJ1-1; D is perhaps TRBD1 (5 bases). V shed 1 base and J shed 6 bases, with 12 bases lying between them. Germline V CDR1 and CDR2: MGHRA, YSYEKL. The CDR3 consists of 14 residues. CDR3 residues: CASSQAGGGAEAFF. CDR3 nucleotides: TGCGCCAGCAGCCAAGCAGGTGGGGGAGCTGAAGCTTTCTTT.

This clone was counted only a few times. The CDR3 sequence: CASSPLRAGVPDTQYF. The CDR3 nucleotides read TGTGCCAGCAGCCCTCTGAGGGCGGGAGTCCCAGATACGCAGTATTTT. The chain employs TRBV11-2 and TRBJ2-3; 7 nucleotides agree with TRBD2. Germline V gives CDR1 SGHAT, CDR2 FQNNGV. Trimming at V came to 5 bases and at J to 4 bases, leaving 12 bases not matched to a gene. The CDR3 sequence is 16 residues long.

The V and J genes are TRBV5-1 and TRBJ2-5; D may be TRBD2 (5 bases). V dropped 2 bases and J dropped 5 bases, with 13 bases sitting between them. Germline-derived CDR1 and CDR2 are SGHRS and YFSETQ. The CDR3 consists of 14 residues. The CDR3 sequence is CASSFAGGFETQYF. The CDR3 DNA is TGCGCCAGCAGCTTCGCAGGAGGCTTTGAGACCCAGTACTTC.

V is TRBV19 and J is TRBJ1-1, with D possibly being TRBD1 (6 bases). The CDR3 runs 15 residues. Germline CDR1 LNHDA, CDR2 SQIVND (reference sequence). The germline V and J ends were trimmed by 4 bases and 5 bases, with 17 bases remaining between them. The CDR3 nucleotides read TGTGCCAGTAGTACGATCGACAAGGGGGTGACTGAAGCTTTCTTT. Residues: CASSTIDKGVTEAFF.

The chain joins TRBV27 to TRBJ1-6, with a weak D call TRBD1 (6 bases). Germline values: CDR1 MNHEY, CDR2 SMNVEV (reference sequence). The CDR3 is 14 residues long. The V end lost 9 bases, the J end lost 14 bases, and 23 bases lay between the germline ends. The CDR3 protein is CASKNRDTFLSLHF. CDR3 in DNA: TGTGCCAGTAAAAACCGGGACACCTTTTTGTCCCTCCACTTT.